This record concerns one T cell receptor beta chain sequence. This entry belongs to a study of OX40 agonist ivuxolimab in advanced cancers. Assay: immunoSEQ multiplex PCR; the TCRdb copy retains only in-frame clones and omits some. The sample lists roughly 7,300 clones; roughly 85% were seen once. Germline CDR1 and CDR2: LGHNA and YNFKEQ. The CDR3 totals 13 residues. V lost 3 bases and J lost 6, with 11 bases in between. The V call is TRBV4-2, the J call TRBJ1-2, with D possibly being TRBD1 (5 bases). Sample: CD4+ or CD8+ T cells sorted from blood, taken in a trial of the OX40 agonist ivuxolimab. The TCR was taken from an adult with an advanced solid tumor such as melanoma, head and neck, liver or kidney cancer. In DNA, the CDR3 is TGTGCCAGCAGCCAGGTGGGGGGGGATGGCTACACCTTC. It specifies CASSQVGGDGYTF.